These 8 T cell receptor beta chains were sequenced from one sample in a study of CD8 T cells in Susac syndrome. An input of 0.5 to 1 ug of RNA was subjected to reverse transcription using random hexamers. TCRdb called the immunoSEQ multiplex PCR reads again in MiXCR, with one record for every CDR3 protein. Of more than 95,000 distinct CDR3 sequences in the sample, approximately 93% were seen once. The sequenced sample was CD4+ T cells from PBMCs. The source of these receptors is a human donor with multiple sclerosis.

The chain joins TRBV20-1 to TRBJ1-2; weak D call: TRBD1 (6 bases). From germline, CDR1 is DFQATT and CDR2 SNEGSKA (reference sequence). CDR3 length equals 13 residues. V was shortened by 5 bases and J by 4 bases, with 14 bases between the two germline ends. CDR3 residues: CSADQTGVYGYTF. CDR3 sequence (DNA): TGCAGTGCTGACCAGACAGGAGTCTATGGCTACACCTTC.

This chain links TRBV20-1 with TRBJ1-5; D is unresolved. The CDR3 consists of 13 residues. Trimming shortened V by 1 base and J by 4 bases, and 8 bases separated the two germline ends. CDR1 DFQATT and CDR2 SNEGSKA come from the germline V gene (reference sequence). CDR3 residues: CSARVSGNQPQHF. In nucleotides, the CDR3 is TGCAGTGCTAGAGTTTCGGGGAATCAGCCCCAGCATTTT.

V is TRBV7-9 and J is TRBJ1-1; 8 bases agree with TRBD1. This CDR3 spans 14 amino acids. With V trimmed by 2 bases and J by 9 bases, 8 bases remained unmatched. CDR1 is SEHNR, CDR2 FQNEAQ, per germline (reference sequence). CDR3: CASSLNSRQGKAFF. DNA of the CDR3: TGTGCCAGCAGCTTAAATTCCCGACAGGGGAAAGCTTTCTTT.

The chain recombines TRBV4-1 with TRBJ1-6; D is uncertain. This CDR3 is built from 15 residues. Germline V gene data show CDR1 as MGHRA and CDR2 as YSYEKL. The ends were cut back, 3 bases at V and 10 bases at J, with 16 bases in the middle. The CDR3 coding sequence is TGCGCCAGCAGCCAGATAGACATCCGCTACTCACCCCTCCACTTT. The encoded protein is CASSQIDIRYSPLHF.

V and J are TRBV6-6 and TRBJ2-1; 7 positions agree with TRBD2. The CDR3 loop spans 13 amino acids. Germline trimming cut 6 bases from V and 5 bases from J; bases unmatched to any gene: 4. Germline V gene lookup returns CDR1 MNHNY and CDR2 SVGAGI (reference sequence). The CDR3 DNA sequence: TGTGCCAGCAGCACGGGAGGCGACAATGAGCAGTTCTTC. It translates to CASSTGGDNEQFF.

The CDR3 here is CAINLAGGENTGELFF. CDR3 DNA sequence: TGTGCCATCAATCTAGCGGGGGGCGAAAACACCGGGGAGCTGTTTTTT. The chain combines TRBV10-3 with TRBJ2-2; 11 bases align to TRBD2. CDR1 is ENHRY, CDR2 SYGVKD, per germline. J lost 2 bases, V lost 7 bases, and 6 bases had no gene match. The CDR3 is made up of 16 amino acids.

This chain links TRBV9 with TRBJ1-1; D is possibly TRBD1 (6 bases). Trimming shortened V by 4 bases and J by 8 bases, and 18 bases separated the two germline ends. Germline-derived CDR1 and CDR2 are SGDLS and YYNGEE. The CDR3 contains 14 residues. Here the CDR3 DNA reads TGTGCCAGCAGCCCCCAGGTCGAGGGGGGAGAAGCTTTCTTT. Translated, it gives CASSPQVEGGEAFF.

This clonotype was counted between two and nine times. This chain uses TRBV12-3 or TRBV12-4 with TRBJ1-2; D perhaps matches TRBD1 (5 bases). V lost 5 bases and J lost 8, with 15 bases in between. This CDR3 has 13 residues. In DNA form, the CDR3 reads TGTGCCAGCAGTCCAGACAGCTTGGGAGGCTACACCTTC. Translating it yields CASSPDSLGGYTF.